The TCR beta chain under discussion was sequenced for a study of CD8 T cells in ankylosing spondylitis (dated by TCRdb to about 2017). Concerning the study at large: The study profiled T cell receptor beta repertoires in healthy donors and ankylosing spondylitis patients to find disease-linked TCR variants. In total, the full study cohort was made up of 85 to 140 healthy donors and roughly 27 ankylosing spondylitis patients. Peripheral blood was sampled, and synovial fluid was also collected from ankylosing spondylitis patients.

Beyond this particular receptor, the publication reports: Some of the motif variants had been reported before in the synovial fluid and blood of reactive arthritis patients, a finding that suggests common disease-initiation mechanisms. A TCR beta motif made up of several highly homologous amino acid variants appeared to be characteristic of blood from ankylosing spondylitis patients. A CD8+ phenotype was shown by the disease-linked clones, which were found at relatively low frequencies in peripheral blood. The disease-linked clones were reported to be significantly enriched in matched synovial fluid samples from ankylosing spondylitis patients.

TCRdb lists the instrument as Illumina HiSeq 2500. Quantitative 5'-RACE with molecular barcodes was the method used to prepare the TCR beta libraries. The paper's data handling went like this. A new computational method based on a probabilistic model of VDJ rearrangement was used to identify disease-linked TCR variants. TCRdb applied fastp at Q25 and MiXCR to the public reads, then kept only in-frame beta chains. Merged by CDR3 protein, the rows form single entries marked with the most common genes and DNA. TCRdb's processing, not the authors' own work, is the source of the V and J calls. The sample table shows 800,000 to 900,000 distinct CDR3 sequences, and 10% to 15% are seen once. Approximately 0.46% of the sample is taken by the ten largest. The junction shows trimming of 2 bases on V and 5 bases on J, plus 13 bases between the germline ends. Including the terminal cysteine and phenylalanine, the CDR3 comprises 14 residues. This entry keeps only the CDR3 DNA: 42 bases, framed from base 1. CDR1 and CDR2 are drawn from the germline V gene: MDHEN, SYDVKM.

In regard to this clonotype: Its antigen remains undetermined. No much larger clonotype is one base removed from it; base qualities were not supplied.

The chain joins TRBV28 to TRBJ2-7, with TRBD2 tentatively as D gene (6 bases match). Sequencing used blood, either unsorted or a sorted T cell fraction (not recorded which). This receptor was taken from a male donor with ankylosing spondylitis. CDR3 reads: CASSLDGSRNEQYF. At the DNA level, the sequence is TGTGCCAGCAGTTTAGACGGGAGCCGCAACGAGCAGTACTTC.